This T cell receptor (beta chain) was found in a study of T cell clones after liver transplantation. Study context: Graft-donor-reactive sequences were compared with third-party-reactive TCRbeta sequences from pre-transplant mixed lymphocyte reactions. Apart from a few HCV-positive recipients, transplants were for non-autoimmune, non-viral reasons.

Sequencing was performed with immunoSEQ multiplex PCR; in TCRdb, only in-frame clones are kept and a portion is missing. The profile shows some 80,000 clones, about 82% of them singletons. Sorting of unstimulated PBMCs yielded separate CD3+CD4+ and CD3+CD8+ fractions. This clone has just a few counts. The germline gives CDR1 MDHEN, CDR2 SYDVKM. The CDR3 length is 16 residues. V was clipped by 3 bases and J by 10 bases; unmatched bases: 8. Sequenced here: CD4+ T cells from blood, sampled approximately 3.5 years after liver transplant. The rearrangement links TRBV28 to TRBJ2-1; TRBD2 aligns across 14 bases. The source of this sequence is a human patient who received a liver transplant. Some T cells may have originated in the graft donor. The CDR3 DNA follows: TGTGCCAGCAGTTTGATCGGGACTAGCGGGAGTTGGGAGCAGTTCTTC. Translating gives CASSLIGTSGSWEQFF.